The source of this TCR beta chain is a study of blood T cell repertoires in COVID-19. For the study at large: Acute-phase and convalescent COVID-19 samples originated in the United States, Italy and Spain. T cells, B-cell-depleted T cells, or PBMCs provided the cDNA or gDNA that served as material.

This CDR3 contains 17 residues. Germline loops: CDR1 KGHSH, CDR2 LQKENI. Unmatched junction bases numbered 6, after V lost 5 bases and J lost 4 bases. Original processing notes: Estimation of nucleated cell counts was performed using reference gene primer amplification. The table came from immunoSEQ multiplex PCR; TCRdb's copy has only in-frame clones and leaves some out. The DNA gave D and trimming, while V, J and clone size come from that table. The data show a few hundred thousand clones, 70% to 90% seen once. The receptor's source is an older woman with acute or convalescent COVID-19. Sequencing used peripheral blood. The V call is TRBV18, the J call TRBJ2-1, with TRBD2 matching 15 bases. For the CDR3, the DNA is TGTGCCAGCTCAAGGACTAGCGGGGGGGCGTTTTACAATGAGCAGTTCTTC. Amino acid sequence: CASSRTSGGAFYNEQFF.